This paragraph covers one T cell receptor beta chain sequence. Its antigen remains unidentified. The sample is drawn from a study of T cells expressing NK-cell markers. Study summary: Sorted CD3+CD56+NKG2C+, CD3+CD56+NKG2C- and CD3+CD56-NKG2C+ T-cell subsets were beta-chain profiled.

Overall study findings and caveats: Expanded NKG2C+ T cell clones were not confirmed as HCMV-specific.

From the 5' RACE reads, TCRdb lists one entry per CDR3 protein and no DNA. Recorded for this sample: 250,000 or so distinct CDR3 sequences. This CDR3 has 15 residues. Germline CDR1 reads SGHRS; CDR2 reads YFSETQ. The specimen was blood T cells: a sorted CD56 or NKG2C T cell subset, CD4+ or CD8+ T cells, or bulk PBMC T cells (not recorded which). This chain connects TRBV5-1 to TRBJ1-5. The TCR comes from a woman between 18 and 70 years old in good health. The chain's CDR3 is CASSLDGRAPMPQHF.